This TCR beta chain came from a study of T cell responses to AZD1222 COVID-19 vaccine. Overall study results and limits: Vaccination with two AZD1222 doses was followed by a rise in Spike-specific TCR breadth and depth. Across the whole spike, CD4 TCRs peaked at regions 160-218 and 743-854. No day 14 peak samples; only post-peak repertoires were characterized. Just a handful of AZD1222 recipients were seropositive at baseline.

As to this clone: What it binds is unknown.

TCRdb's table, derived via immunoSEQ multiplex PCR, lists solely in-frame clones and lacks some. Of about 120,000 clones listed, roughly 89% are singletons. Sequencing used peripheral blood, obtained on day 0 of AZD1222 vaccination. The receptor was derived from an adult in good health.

The CDR3 DNA reads TGCGCCAGCAGCTGGAGCGGGACTGAGCAGTTCTTC. It is translated as CASSWSGTEQFF. J is TRBJ2-1 and V is TRBV5-1; 7 nucleotides agree with TRBD2. V shed 3 bases and J 9 bases; nucleotides not matched to a gene: 3. This CDR3 is built from 12 residues. The V gene's germline CDR1 is SGHRS and CDR2 YFSETQ.